Each of the 12 T cell receptor beta chains below was sequenced from the same sample in a study of blood T cell repertoires in COVID-19. Only in-frame clones appear in the TCRdb table, and some are missing; sequencing was by immunoSEQ multiplex PCR. The data show more than 95,000 clones, with 85% to 90% seen just once and 4.5% to 5.5% held by the top ten. Material for sequencing was peripheral blood. These receptors were obtained from a human donor in a cohort sampled during active COVID-19.

The CDR3 DNA reads as TGCGCCAGCAGCCAAGATAAGGGGACTAGCGGGAGACAAACCTACGAGCAGTACTTC. Its translation: CASSQDKGTSGRQTYEQYF. The genes are TRBV4-1 and TRBJ2-7; TRBD2 matches at 14 bases. V lost 0 bases and J lost 2; bases outside the gene matches: 9. CDR3 size: 19 residues. Germline loops: CDR1 MGHRA, CDR2 YSYEKL.

In its sample, this clone was seen once. The chain couples TRBV6-4 to TRBJ1-1, with 7 bases matching TRBD1. The germline V gene has CDR1 MRHNA and CDR2 SNTAGT. Trimming cost V 1 base and J 10 bases; bases outside gene matches: 6. This CDR3 contains 13 residues. CDR3 sequence reads: CASSDYEGARAFF. In DNA, the CDR3 is TGTGCCAGCAGTGACTACGAGGGGGCGAGAGCTTTCTTT.

This clone came up a few times. The J gene is TRBJ2-3, the V gene TRBV9; a possible D gene is TRBD2 (6 bases). V was trimmed by 4 bases and J by 1 base, leaving 13 bases between them. Germline values: CDR1 SGDLS, CDR2 YYNGEE. The CDR3 has 15 residues. CDR3 sequence reads: CASSLREFGTDTQYF. CDR3 in DNA: TGTGCCAGCAGCCTTCGGGAGTTTGGCACAGATACGCAGTATTTT. The variable domain in full, completed from reference TRBV9 and TRBJ2-3, reads DSGVTQTPKHLITATGQRVTLRCSPRSGDLSVYWYQQSLDQGLQFLIQYYNGEERAKGNILERFSAQQFPDLHSELNLSSLELGDSALYFCASSLREFGTDTQYFGPGTRLTVL.

The chain carries TRBV12-3 or TRBV12-4 and TRBJ1-1; a possible D gene is TRBD1 (5 bases). The V end was cut by 6 bases, the J end by 6 bases, with 14 bases between. This CDR3 is built from 13 residues. The CDR3 DNA sequence: TGTGCCAGCAGCCTCGATCCGGGGGCTGAAGCTTTCTTT. Translating it yields CASSLDPGAEAFF.

The chain links TRBV5-8 to TRBJ2-1, with D possibly matching TRBD2 (6 bases). V lost 5 bases, J lost 15 bases, and 15 bases lay in between. Germline V gene data show CDR1 as SGHTS and CDR2 as YDEGEE. The length of the CDR3 is 11 residues. The CDR3 reads CASRRGGPGFF. Written as DNA, the CDR3 is TGTGCCAGCAGGAGGGGAGGCCCAGGGTTCTTC.

The rearrangement links TRBV14 to TRBJ1-2; D is perhaps TRBD1 (5 bases). This CDR3 region has 13 residues. V lost 4 bases, J lost 4 bases, and 10 bases lay in between. Per germline, CDR1 SGHDN and CDR2 FVKESK. CDR3 in DNA: TGTGCCAGCAGCCTTGAGGACACCTATGGCTACACCTTC. Amino acids: CASSLEDTYGYTF.

The V call is TRBV14, the J call TRBJ2-5; tentative D call: TRBD1 (7 bases). V was trimmed by 10 bases and J by 4 bases, leaving 22 bases between them. The CDR3 length is 15 residues. Germline CDR1 reads SGHDN; CDR2 reads FVKESK. The CDR3 reads CANKTHRGGRETQYF. CDR3 bases: TGTGCCAATAAAACCCACAGGGGAGGACGAGAGACCCAGTACTTC.

The chain is built from TRBV11-2 and TRBJ1-1; D possibly corresponds to TRBD1 (5 bases). Per the germline V gene, CDR1 is SGHAT and CDR2 is FQNNGV. The ends were cut back, 0 bases at V and 1 base at J, with 12 bases in the middle. CDR3 length: 16 residues. In nucleotides, the CDR3 is TGTGCCAGCAGCTTAGATCAGGGAGGGTGGAACACTGAAGCTTTCTTT. It encodes CASSLDQGGWNTEAFF. The full variable domain, completed using reference TRBV11-2 and TRBJ1-1, is EAGVAQSPRYKIIEKRQSVAFWCNPISGHATLYWYQQILGQGPKLLIQFQNNGVVDDSQLPKDRFSAERLKGVDSTLKIQPAKLEDSAVYLCASSLDQGGWNTEAFFGQGTRLTVV.

J is TRBJ2-5 and V is TRBV5-4; 9 nucleotides agree with TRBD1. CDR3 size: 17 residues. Germline CDR1 and CDR2: SGHNT and YYREEE (reference sequence). V lost 0 bases to trimming and J lost 4 bases; unmatched junction nucleotides: 10. The CDR3 DNA reads as TGTGCCAGCAGCTTGGTTGGCGGACAGGGGATGGGAGAGACCCAGTACTTC. Its translation is CASSLVGGQGMGETQYF.

This sequence joins TRBV2 and TRBJ2-2; weak D call: TRBD1 (6 bases). The CDR3 loop spans 14 amino acids. V lost 5 bases and J 3 bases, leaving 10 bases between the germline ends. Germline assignment: CDR1 SNHLY and CDR2 FYNNEI. As DNA, the CDR3 is TGTGCCAGCAGTTTGAAGGGGGACACCGGGGAGCTGTTTTTT. Amino acid sequence: CASSLKGDTGELFF. Looking up the rest from reference TRBV2 and TRBJ2-2 gives the full variable domain: EPEVTQTPSHQVTQMGQEVILRCVPISNHLYFYWYRQILGQKVEFLVSFYNNEISEKSEIFDDQFSVERPDGSNFTLKIRSTKLEDSAMYFCASSLKGDTGELFFGEGSRLTVL.

This clone was seen a handful of times. V usage is TRBV2 and J usage is TRBJ1-1; a possible D gene is TRBD1 (6 bases). Trimming removed 3 bases at V and 3 bases at J, with 8 bases between. The CDR3 sequence is 13 residues long. Germline CDR1 is SNHLY and CDR2 is FYNNEI. CDR3 nucleotide sequence: TGTGCCAGCAGTGACGGACAGTACACTGAAGCTTTCTTT. Protein: CASSDGQYTEAFF.

This clone was picked up one time. V usage is TRBV30 and J usage is TRBJ2-2; 7 bases are a match to TRBD2. J gave up 7 bases and V 5 bases, and 16 bases lay outside the gene matches. The germline CDR1 and CDR2 sequences are GTSNPN and SVGIG (reference sequence). This CDR3 spans 16 amino acids. The CDR3 DNA is TGTGCCTGGTCGGGGCCAGCGGGGCTCAGGAGCGGGGAGCTGTTTTTT. Its protein product is CAWSGPAGLRSGELFF.